This TCR beta chain derives from a study of siplizumab effects on memory and regulatory T cells. Overall study results and limits: Memory T cells appeared less diverse than naive cells, which seemed to contribute substantially to alloresponse. Among alloreactive clones, only a minor fraction mapped to unstimulated subsets.

TCR templates numbering 95,000 to 100,000 were assayed per sample. Here immunoSEQ multiplex PCR was the method, and the copy in TCRdb shows in-frame clones only, minus some. This table holds about 100,000 clones, 75% to 95% found once. A note on this clone: Its specificity is unknown.

The CDR3 length is 17 residues. Germline CDR1 reads SGHDT; CDR2 reads YYEEEE. With V trimmed by 4 bases and J by 5 bases, 14 bases remained unmatched. The sequencing sample was made of CD4+ T cells sorted from blood. This receptor was taken from a human donor in good health. The chain recombines TRBV5-6 with TRBJ2-2; the match to TRBD1 covers 7 bases. For the CDR3, the DNA is TGTGCCAGCAGCCTCAGGACAGGCCCTAGGGGGACCGGGGAGCTGTTTTTT. It is translated as CASSLRTGPRGTGELFF.